These 4 T cell receptor beta chains came from one sample sequenced in a study of shared clonotypes between healthy human individuals. The repertoire was sequenced with immunoSEQ multiplex PCR; TCRdb's copy has only in-frame clones and lacks some. The sample shows about 600,000 clones, roughly 97% of them seen only once. The material sequenced was naive CD4+ T cells sorted from blood. Subset reported: CD45RA+ positively selected. The receptors stem from a woman aged 25 to 39 in good health.

The chain carries TRBV11-2 and TRBJ1-3; D not resolved. V lost 0 bases and J lost 0, with 9 bases in between. From germline, CDR1 is SGHAT and CDR2 FQNNGV. There are 16 residues in the CDR3. This CDR3 is CASSLEAHSSGNTIYF. In DNA form, the CDR3 reads TGTGCCAGCAGCTTAGAGGCGCATTCCTCTGGAAACACCATATATTTT.

The CDR3 DNA reads TGTGCCAGCAGCCCACTGACCTCTGGAAACACCATATATTTT. This codes for CASSPLTSGNTIYF. This rearrangement joins TRBV28 to TRBJ1-3, with D hard to call. The CDR3 loop spans 14 amino acids. Germline CDR1 and CDR2: MDHEN and SYDVKM. The V gene lost 6 bases and the J gene lost 0 bases, with 9 bases spanning the gap. The entire variable domain, with the rest obtained from reference TRBV28 and TRBJ1-3, is as follows: DVKVTQSSRYLVKRTGEKVFLECVQDMDHENMFWYRQDPGLGLRLIYFSYDVKMKEKGDIPEGYSVSREKKERFSLILESASTNQTSMYLCASSPLTSGNTIYFGEGSWLTVV.

This chain joins TRBV18 and TRBJ2-2; 9 nucleotides line up with TRBD2. After removal of 1 base from V and 4 bases from J, the junction contained 10 bases not matched to a gene. This CDR3 region has 18 residues. Per germline, CDR1 KGHSH and CDR2 LQKENI. The CDR3 nucleotides read TGTGCCAGCTCACCACGTTTAGCGGGAGTTCAAGTCACCGGGGAGCTGTTTTTT. Its protein is CASSPRLAGVQVTGELFF.

The chain has TRBV6-6 and TRBJ1-1; D might be TRBD1 (6 bases). V lost 5 bases, J lost 5 bases, and 15 bases lay in between. Germline V gene lookup returns CDR1 MNHNY and CDR2 SVGAGI (reference sequence). The length of the CDR3 is 14 residues. CDR3 protein: CASSRQASGTEAFF. The DNA for the CDR3 is TGTGCCAGCAGTCGACAGGCGTCGGGGACTGAAGCTTTCTTT.